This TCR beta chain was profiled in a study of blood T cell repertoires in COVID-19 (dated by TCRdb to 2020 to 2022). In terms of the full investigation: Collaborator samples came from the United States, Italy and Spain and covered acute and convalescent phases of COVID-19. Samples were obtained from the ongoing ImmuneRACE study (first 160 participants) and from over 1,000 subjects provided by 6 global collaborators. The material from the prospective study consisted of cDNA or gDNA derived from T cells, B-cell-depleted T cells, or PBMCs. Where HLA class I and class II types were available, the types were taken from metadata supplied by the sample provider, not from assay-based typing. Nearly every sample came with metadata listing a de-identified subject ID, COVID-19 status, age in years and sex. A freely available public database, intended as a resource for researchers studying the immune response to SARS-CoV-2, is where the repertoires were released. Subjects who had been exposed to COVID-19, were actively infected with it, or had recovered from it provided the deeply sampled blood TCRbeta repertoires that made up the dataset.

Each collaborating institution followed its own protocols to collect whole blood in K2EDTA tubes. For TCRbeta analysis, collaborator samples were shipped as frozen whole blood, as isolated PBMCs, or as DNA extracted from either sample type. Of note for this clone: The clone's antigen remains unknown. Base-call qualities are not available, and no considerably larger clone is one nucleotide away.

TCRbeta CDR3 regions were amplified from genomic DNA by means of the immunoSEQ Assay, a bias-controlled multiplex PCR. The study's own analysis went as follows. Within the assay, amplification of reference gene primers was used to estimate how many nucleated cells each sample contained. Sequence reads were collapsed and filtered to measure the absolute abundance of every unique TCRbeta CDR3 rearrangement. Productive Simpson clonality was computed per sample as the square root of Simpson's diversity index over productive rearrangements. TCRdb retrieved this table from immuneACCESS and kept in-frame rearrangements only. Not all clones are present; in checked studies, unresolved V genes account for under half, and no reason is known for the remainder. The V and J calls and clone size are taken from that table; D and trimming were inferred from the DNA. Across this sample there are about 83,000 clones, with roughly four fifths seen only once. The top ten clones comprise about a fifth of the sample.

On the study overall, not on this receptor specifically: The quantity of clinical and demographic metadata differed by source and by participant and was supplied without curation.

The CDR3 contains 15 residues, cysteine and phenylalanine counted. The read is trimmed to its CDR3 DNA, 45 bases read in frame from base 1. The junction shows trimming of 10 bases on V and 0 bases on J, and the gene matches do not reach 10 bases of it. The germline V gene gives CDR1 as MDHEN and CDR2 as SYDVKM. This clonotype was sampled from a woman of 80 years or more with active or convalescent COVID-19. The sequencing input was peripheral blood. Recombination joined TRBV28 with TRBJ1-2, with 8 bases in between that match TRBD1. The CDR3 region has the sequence CATLRDRYPNYGYTF. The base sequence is TGTGCCACCCTCCGGGACAGGTACCCTAACTATGGCTACACCTTC.